This T cell receptor (beta chain) was sequenced in a study of cytomegalovirus exposure and HLA in healthy donors. To note about this clone: No antigen is known for it.

Findings and caveats of the study: There were a few CMV-associated chains whose specificity for CMV antigens was confirmed in vitro.

The donors were part of the roughly 130-subject validation cohort, which stood apart from the approximately 700-subject first cohort. Sequenced by immunoSEQ multiplex PCR; TCRdb stores in-frame clones only, minus some. This table holds around 190,000 clones, approximately 85% found once. Germline CDR1 is MNHEY and CDR2 is SVGAGI. V was pared by 7 bases and J by 0 bases, with 9 bases between. This CDR3 is 13 amino acids long. The rearrangement joins TRBV6-5 to TRBJ1-2; no clear D. The sequence derives from a woman younger than 35 in good health and CMV-seronegative. Sequencing was performed on PBMCs. CDR3 coding DNA: TGTGCCAGCACCAATGGAGCTAACTATGGCTACACCTTC. Translating gives CASTNGANYGYTF.